The 22 T cell receptor beta chains presented below share a single source sample, sequenced in a study of identical twins. In TCRdb, the 5' RACE reads were re-called with MiXCR into one record per CDR3 protein. The data show 540,000 or so distinct CDR3 sequences, approximately 20% seen once. In addition, the sample was reused for a study of yellow fever vaccine responses in identical twins.

Sequenced sample: CD4+ T cells sorted from blood. These receptors came from a woman between 18 and 29 years old in good health.

About this clonotype itself: The junction departs from the called germline gene at one end, perhaps through a read error. The chain couples TRBV20-1 to TRBJ1-1; the D gene is possibly TRBD1 (5 bases). The CDR3 totals 16 residues. Germline CDR1 and CDR2: DFQATT and SNEGSKA (reference sequence). The CDR3 here is CSARDARGQGTTEAFF. In nucleotides, the CDR3 is TGCAGTGCCAGAGATGCCCGAGGGCAGGGTACCACTGAAGCTTTCTTT.

The chain has TRBV5-5 and TRBJ2-3, with D hard to call. In germline, CDR1 is SGHKS, CDR2 YYEKEE (reference sequence). The CDR3 has 15 amino acids. V was shortened by 1 base and J by 0 bases, with 9 bases between the two germline ends. CDR3 coding DNA: TGTGCCAGCAGCTTGAGTCTAAAAAGCACAGATACGCAGTATTTT. Its translation: CASSLSLKSTDTQYF.

This clonotype showed up many times. V and J are TRBV7-9 and TRBJ1-1; D gene ambiguous. The length of the CDR3 is 13 residues. V lost 5 bases and J 1 base, leaving 8 bases between the germline ends. Germline loops: CDR1 SEHNR, CDR2 FQNEAQ (reference sequence). The CDR3 sequence: CASSLTPNTEAFF. In DNA form, the CDR3 reads TGTGCCAGCAGCCTAACACCGAACACTGAAGCTTTCTTT.

There are a few counts of this clonotype. The V and J genes are TRBV5-1 and TRBJ2-1; TRBD1 matches 7 bases. The CDR3 covers 14 residues. J was trimmed by 1 base and V by 4 bases; bases with no gene match: 2. Germline V gives CDR1 SGHRS, CDR2 YFSETQ. This CDR3 is CASSKDRSYNEQFF. The CDR3 DNA reads as TGCGCCAGCAGCAAGGACAGGTCCTACAATGAGCAGTTCTTC.

The chain recombines TRBV9 with TRBJ2-5; possibly TRBD2 for D (6 bases). Trimming removed 2 bases from V and 2 bases from J, with 13 bases in between. The CDR3 extends over 15 amino acids. CDR1 is SGDLS and CDR2 is YYNGEE in the germline V gene. The CDR3 DNA reads TGTGCCAGCAGCGTTGGGGGGACCCGTCAAGAGACCCAGTACTTC. This sequence encodes CASSVGGTRQETQYF. Together with reference TRBV9 and TRBJ2-5, the CDR3 gives the full variable domain: DSGVTQTPKHLITATGQRVTLRCSPRSGDLSVYWYQQSLDQGLQFLIQYYNGEERAKGNILERFSAQQFPDLHSELNLSSLELGDSALYFCASSVGGTRQETQYFGPGTRLLVL.

The sample holds a few counts of this clonotype. The gene calls are TRBV10-3 and TRBJ2-1; a weak D match, TRBD2 (5 bases). The germline CDR1 and CDR2 sequences are ENHRY and SYGVKD. The V gene lost 7 bases and the J gene lost 2 bases, with 12 bases spanning the gap. CDR3 length equals 14 residues. The CDR3 here is CAIIPSSTYNEQFF. CDR3 DNA: TGTGCCATCATCCCTAGCTCTACCTACAATGAGCAGTTCTTC.

The table lists this clonotype with a few counts. V and J are TRBV6-1 and TRBJ1-5; D not resolved. This CDR3 has 15 residues. CDR1 and CDR2 (germline): MNHNS, SASEGT. Deletions cut 1 base from V and 1 base from J, with 8 bases between. CDR3 DNA sequence: TGTGCCAGCAGTGAAGTACAGACAAGCAATCAGCCCCAGCATTTT. Amino acids: CASSEVQTSNQPQHF.

This clonotype was counted between two and nine times. This chain connects TRBV25-1 to TRBJ1-6; the match to TRBD1 covers 7 bases. Looked up from germline, CDR1 is MGHDK and CDR2 is SYGVNS. V shed 4 bases, J shed 9 bases, and the junction held 9 bases outside the gene matches. The CDR3 has 15 amino acids. The CDR3 nucleotides are TGTGCCAGCAGTGCCCCGGGCAGGGGGGTTTCACCCCTCCACTTT. It codes for CASSAPGRGVSPLHF.

In this sample, this clonotype turned up a few times. The chain carries TRBV5-6 and TRBJ2-7, with 7 bases lining up with TRBD1. The CDR3 contains 13 residues. Germline trimming cut 7 bases from V and 1 base from J; bases unmatched to any gene: 5. Germline-derived CDR1 and CDR2 are SGHDT and YYEEEE. CDR3 region: CASRPGQSYEQYV. CDR3 nucleotide sequence: TGTGCCAGCCGCCCGGGACAGTCCTACGAGCAGTACGTC.

The chain has TRBV29-1 and TRBJ2-1; D possibly corresponds to TRBD2 (6 bases). Deletions cut 3 bases from V and 10 bases from J, with 13 bases between. The germline CDR1 and CDR2 sequences are SQVTM and ANQGSEA. The CDR3 runs to 12 residues. CDR3 amino acids: CSVEPTSKEQFF. As DNA, the CDR3 is TGCAGCGTTGAGCCCACTAGCAAAGAGCAGTTCTTC.

V usage is TRBV24-1 and J usage is TRBJ2-3; D gene uncertain. The germline V and J ends were trimmed by 2 bases and 1 base, with 12 bases remaining between them. Germline V gene data show CDR1 as KGHDR and CDR2 as SFDVKD. The CDR3 runs to 16 residues. The CDR3, as DNA: TGTGCCACCAGTGATTCCCGGCCCTGGGGCACAGATACGCAGTATTTT. Protein sequence: CATSDSRPWGTDTQYF.

The rearrangement links TRBV15 to TRBJ2-7, with TRBD2 matching 11 bases. After removal of 5 bases from V and 0 bases from J, the junction contained 3 bases not matched to a gene. CDR1 is LNHNV, CDR2 YYDKDF, per germline (reference sequence). This CDR3 is built from 15 residues. CDR3 coding DNA: TGTGCCACCAGCGGAACTAGCGGGAGCTCCTACGAGCAGTACGTC. Amino acid sequence: CATSGTSGSSYEQYV.

The V call is TRBV10-1, the J call TRBJ1-1; weak D call: TRBD1 (5 bases). CDR1 and CDR2 (germline): WNHNN, SYGVQD (reference sequence). This CDR3 has 13 residues. V lost 4 bases, J lost 8 bases, and 14 bases lay in between. The CDR3 DNA sequence: TGCGCCAGCAGTGGGGTCCCGGGGGGAGAAGCTTTCTTT. Translation: CASSGVPGGEAFF.

As DNA, the CDR3 is TGTGCCAGCAGCCTAGTCTCCGGGACTAGCGAACCCATCCGGGAGACCCAGTACTTC. Its protein is CASSLVSGTSEPIRETQYF. This sequence joins TRBV11-2 and TRBJ2-5; 10 bases are a match to TRBD2. Per the germline V gene, CDR1 is SGHAT and CDR2 is FQNNGV. CDR3 length: 19 amino acids. The ends lost 5 bases at V and 5 bases at J; junction bases unmatched: 20.

The genes are TRBV5-1 and TRBJ2-3; D possibly corresponds to TRBD1 (5 bases). The V end lost 4 bases, the J end lost 2 bases, and 14 bases lay between the germline ends. The germline V gene encodes CDR1 SGHRS and CDR2 YFSETQ. CDR3 length: 15 residues. The CDR3 nucleotides are TGCGCCAGCAGCCTCGGACAACCCCTCACAGATACGCAGTATTTT. This encodes CASSLGQPLTDTQYF.

The rearrangement links TRBV12-3 or TRBV12-4 to TRBJ1-1; 10 bases agree with TRBD1. Germline trimming cut 6 bases from V and 4 bases from J; bases unmatched to any gene: 8. The CDR3 has 15 residues. The CDR3 DNA is TGTGCCAGCAGCAGGACAGGGGGTATGGGCACTGAAGCTTTCTTT. Translating it yields CASSRTGGMGTEAFF.

This clonotype has only a few counts. V usage is TRBV5-1 and J usage is TRBJ2-7; a possible D gene is TRBD1 (5 bases). Between the trimmed V and J ends, which lost 0 bases and 5 bases, there was a span of 12 bases. CDR3 size: 14 residues. Germline lookup yields CDR1 SGHRS and CDR2 YFSETQ. The DNA for the CDR3 is TGCGCCAGCAGCTTGGAAAAAGGGGTGGACGAGCAGTACTTC. It is translated as CASSLEKGVDEQYF.

V is TRBV7-9 and J is TRBJ1-1; D is undetermined. This CDR3 comprises 15 residues. Germline CDR1 reads SEHNR; CDR2 reads FQNEAQ (reference sequence). The V and J ends lost 2 bases and 1 base respectively, with 11 bases between them. CDR3 coding DNA: TGTGCCAGCAGCTTAAATGGCCAGCCGAACACTGAAGCTTTCTTT. Its translation is CASSLNGQPNTEAFF.

The V call is TRBV7-9, the J call TRBJ2-3; D might be TRBD1 (7 bases). Looked up from germline, CDR1 is SEHNR and CDR2 is FQNEAQ (reference sequence). V lost 3 bases and J lost 6, with 13 bases in between. The CDR3 is 14 residues long. The CDR3 DNA reads TGTGCCAGCAGCTTCTGGTCAGGGGGGGATACGCAGTATTTT. This codes for CASSFWSGGDTQYF.

The chain links TRBV6-1 to TRBJ2-1; D is possibly TRBD1 (6 bases). Germline CDR1 reads MNHNS; CDR2 reads SASEGT. The V gene lost 5 bases and the J gene lost 8 bases, with 13 bases spanning the gap. The CDR3 covers 13 residues. CDR3 coding DNA: TGTGCCAGCAGTCAGCCCTACAGGGATGAGCAGTTCTTC. This encodes CASSQPYRDEQFF.

This clonotype was seen a handful of times. CDR3 residues: CASRMTGTQSSYEQYV. In DNA, the CDR3 is TGTGCCAGCAGAATGACAGGAACCCAGAGCTCCTACGAGCAGTACGTC. This rearrangement joins TRBV6-1 to TRBJ2-7; D is perhaps TRBD1 (6 bases). Germline lookup yields CDR1 MNHNS and CDR2 SASEGT. The CDR3 loop spans 16 amino acids. The ends were cut back, 6 bases at V and 0 bases at J, with 18 bases in the middle.

V gene TRBV5-8 combines with J gene TRBJ2-3; no firm D call. V was pared by 3 bases and J by 6 bases, with 11 bases between. The germline V gene encodes CDR1 SGHTS and CDR2 YDEGEE. The CDR3 has 13 amino acids. CDR3 sequence: CASSSWGSDTQYF. DNA of the CDR3: TGTGCCAGCAGCTCCTGGGGATCCGATACGCAGTATTTT.